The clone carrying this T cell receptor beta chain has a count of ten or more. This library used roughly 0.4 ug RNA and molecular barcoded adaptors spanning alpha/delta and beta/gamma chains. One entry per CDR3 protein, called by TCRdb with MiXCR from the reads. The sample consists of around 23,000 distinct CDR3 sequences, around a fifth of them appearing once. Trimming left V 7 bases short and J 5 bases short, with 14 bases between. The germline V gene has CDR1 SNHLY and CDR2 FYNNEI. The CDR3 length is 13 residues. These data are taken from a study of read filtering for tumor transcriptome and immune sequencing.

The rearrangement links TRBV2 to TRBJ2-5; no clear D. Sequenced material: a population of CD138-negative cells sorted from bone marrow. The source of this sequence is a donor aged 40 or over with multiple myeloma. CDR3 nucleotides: TGTGCCAGCAAAACCACCTCCAGGGAGACCCAGTACTTC. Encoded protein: CASKTTSRETQYF.